The clone carrying this T cell receptor (beta chain) appeared once. Its antigen remains unidentified. This entry comes from a study of T cell responses to AZD1222 COVID-19 vaccine. Study results and limitations: Elevations in Spike-specific TCR breadth and depth followed administration of two AZD1222 doses. The repertoires were collected only after the peak T cell response. Across the whole spike, CD4 TCRs peaked at regions 160-218 and 743-854. Just a handful of AZD1222 recipients were seropositive at baseline.

Trimming stripped 5 bases from V and 1 base from J, with 15 bases between. Looked up from germline, CDR1 is LGHDT and CDR2 is YNNKEL (reference sequence). The CDR3 loop spans 15 amino acids. TCRdb keeps only in-frame clones here, not all; method: immunoSEQ multiplex PCR. The table records 90,000 to 120,000 clones, about 90% of them present only once. The V gene is TRBV3-1 (or the pseudogene TRBV3-2), the J gene TRBJ2-7, with a tentative D call TRBD1 (6 bases). The sequenced sample was peripheral blood, obtained 28 days after the second AZD1222 dose. This TCR came from an adult who received the AZD1222 COVID-19 vaccine. CDR3 DNA: TGTGCCAGCAGCGAAAGATTGGGGGCGTCCTACGAGCAGTACTTC. This translates into CASSERLGASYEQYF.